Listed below are T cell receptor beta chains from one sample, sequenced in a study of T cell repertoires in aging, cancer and after chemotherapy. Each CDR3 protein gets one entry after TCRdb re-called the multiplex PCR reads with MiXCR. The sample yields more than 6,500 distinct CDR3 sequences, approximately 31% seen once. The sequencing sample was made of blood. All receptors come from a human donor in good health. Both conserved end residues are part of each CDR3. The D gene is left open where the match is weak. Expanded clones are given a class, and other clones once, few, many or no size at all.

cdr3_length	v_call	clone_size	j_call	d_call	cdr3_nt	cdr3_aa
16	TRBV5-4	NA	TRBJ2-2	TRBD2	TGTGCCAGCAGCCCGACTAGCGGGGTGAACACCGGGGAGCTGTTTTTT	CASSPTSGVNTGELFF
18	TRBV6-4	few	TRBJ1-5	TRBD1	TGTGCCAGCAATACCGGGACAGGGGGGCCCTTTTGCAATCAGCCCCAGCATTTT	CASNTGTGGPFCNQPQHF
15	TRBV12-3/TRBV12-4	few	TRBJ1-6	TRBD1	TGTGCCAGCAGTCCTCGGTGGCAGGGGGTTTCACCCCTCCACTTT	CASSPRWQGVSPLHF
16	TRBV7-9	NA	TRBJ1-4	TRBD1	TGTGCCAGCAGCTTCGCCGGACAGGGACCTAATGAAAAACTGTTTTTT	CASSFAGQGPNEKLFF
15	TRBV19	NA	TRBJ1-2	NA	TGTGCCAGTAGTATCGGGACAACAGTTAACTATGGCTACACCTTC	CASSIGTTVNYGYTF
16	TRBV30	few	TRBJ1-2	NA	TGTGCCTGGAGTAGGGGGACGGGGAAGGTCAGCTATGGCTACACCTTC	CAWSRGTGKVSYGYTF
15	TRBV6-2/TRBV6-3	few	TRBJ2-7	NA	TGTGCCATCAGGAGTTGGTCGAGGAAAGCCTACGAGCAGTACTTC	CAIRSWSRKAYEQYF
13	TRBV19	medium-sized	TRBJ2-2	NA	TGTGCCACGAACAGGGCAGGGACCGGGGAGCTGTTTTTT	CATNRAGTGELFF
15	TRBV19	NA	TRBJ2-5	NA	TGTGCCAGTAGTACCGGACTAACACCTCAAGAGACCCAGTACTTC	CASSTGLTPQETQYF
16	TRBV6-5	NA	TRBJ2-3	TRBD2	TGTGCCAGCAGTTACCGACTAGCGGGGGGCACAGATACGCAGTATTTT	CASSYRLAGGTDTQYF
17	TRBV12-3/TRBV12-4	few	TRBJ2-2	TRBD2	TGTGCCAGCAACCTCGGACTAGCGGGCTGGAACACCGGGGAGCTGTTTTTT	CASNLGLAGWNTGELFF
13	TRBV29-1	NA	TRBJ2-4	NA	TGCAGCGTGGGAGGGGGGGCCAAAAACATTCAGTACTTC	CSVGGGAKNIQYF
14	TRBV30	few	TRBJ1-1	NA	TGTGCCTGGAGTCCGGCCCTGAGGAACACTGAAGCTTTCTTT	CAWSPALRNTEAFF
14	TRBV6-2/TRBV6-3	few	TRBJ2-3	NA	TGTGCCAGCAGTTATGGGACGGGCACAGATACGCAGTATTTT	CASSYGTGTDTQYF
15	TRBV6-2/TRBV6-3	few	TRBJ2-7	NA	TGTGCCAGCAGTTATATGGCAGGGATCATCGACGAGCAGTACTTC	CASSYMAGIIDEQYF
11	TRBV29-1	medium-sized	TRBJ1-2	NA	TGCAGCGCCTTGGACGGTGAGGGCTACACCTTC	CSALDGEGYTF
14	TRBV19	few	TRBJ1-2	NA	TGTGCCAGTAGTATCCCCAGCCGGGACTATGGCTACACCTTC	CASSIPSRDYGYTF
14	TRBV6-4	NA	TRBJ2-2	NA	TGTGCCAGCAGTGACTCGGGGGGAACCGGGGAGCTGTTTTTT	CASSDSGGTGELFF
13	TRBV7-9	NA	TRBJ1-1	NA	TGTGCCAGCAGCTTAGAGCAGCACACTGAAGCCTTCTTT	CASSLEQHTEAFF
15	TRBV5-3	few	TRBJ2-5	NA	TGTGCCAGAAGCAGAGGAGTTGGGGCAGAAGAGACCCAGTACTTC	CARSRGVGAEETQYF
14	TRBV19	medium-sized	TRBJ2-2	NA	TGTGCCAGTAGGATAGGGCCGGAGACCGGGGAGCTGTTTTTT	CASRIGPETGELFF
13	TRBV5-1	NA	TRBJ1-4	NA	TGCGCCAGCAGCTTGGATCCTAATGAAAAACTGTTTTTT	CASSLDPNEKLFF
15	TRBV20-1	NA	TRBJ2-1	TRBD2	TGCAGTGCTAGGAGCCTAGCGGGGGGGATGGTTGAGCAGTTCTTC	CSARSLAGGMVEQFF
13	TRBV6-1	few	TRBJ2-2	NA	TGTGCCGGCGGCTTCGGGAACACCGGGGAGCTGTTTTTT	CAGGFGNTGELFF
17	TRBV6-6	NA	TRBJ1-3	NA	TGTGCCAGCAGTTACTCGAGCTACAGGAGCTCTGGAAACACCATATATTTT	CASSYSSYRSSGNTIYF
12	TRBV6-5	NA	TRBJ1-4	TRBD1	TGTGCCAGCCAGGGGGTCGGTGAAAAACTGTTTTTT	CASQGVGEKLFF
16	TRBV19	few	TRBJ2-3	TRBD1	TGTGCCAGTAGTATGAATACAGGGGGCCGGACAGATACGCAGTATTTT	CASSMNTGGRTDTQYF
11	TRBV18	NA	TRBJ2-5	NA	TGTGCCAGCTCACCAGGAGAGACCCAGTACTTC	CASSPGETQYF
12	TRBV6-6	NA	TRBJ2-3	NA	TGTGCCAGCGTCAGTAGCACAGATACGCAGTATTTT	CASVSSTDTQYF
12	TRBV18	few	TRBJ1-6	NA	TGTGCCAGCTCACCTCCTTTTTCACCCCTCCACTTT	CASSPPFSPLHF
13	TRBV19	few	TRBJ1-5	NA	TGTGCCAGTAGCCTTAGACGAAATCAGCCCCAGCATTTT	CASSLRRNQPQHF
13	TRBV6-5	NA	TRBJ1-2	NA	TGTGCCAGCAGACCGGGACCTAGGAGAAGCTACACCTTC	CASRPGPRRSYTF
13	TRBV6-5	few	TRBJ1-4	NA	TGTGCCAGCAGTTATGGGGAGGGGGAAAAACTGTTTTTT	CASSYGEGEKLFF
15	TRBV10-3	few	TRBJ1-1	NA	TGTGCCACCGTAGGACAGCGTCGATCGAACACTGAAGCTTTCTTT	CATVGQRRSNTEAFF
15	TRBV12-3/TRBV12-4	NA	TRBJ2-1	TRBD2	TGTGCCAGCAGCAGGACTAGCGGGGGGGCCGGTGAGCAGTTCTTC	CASSRTSGGAGEQFF
16	TRBV12-3/TRBV12-4	few	TRBJ2-2	NA	TGTGCCAGCAGTTTATGGCGGACAAAGAACACCGGGGAGCTGTTTTTT	CASSLWRTKNTGELFF
15	TRBV30	few	TRBJ2-2	NA	TGTGCCTGGAGTGTACGAGGGGTTGTGGCCGGGGAGCTGTTTTTT	CAWSVRGVVAGELFF
15	TRBV12-3/TRBV12-4	NA	TRBJ2-3	NA	TGTGCCAGCAGTCCAGCGGGTCATTTCACAGATACGCAGTATTTT	CASSPAGHFTDTQYF